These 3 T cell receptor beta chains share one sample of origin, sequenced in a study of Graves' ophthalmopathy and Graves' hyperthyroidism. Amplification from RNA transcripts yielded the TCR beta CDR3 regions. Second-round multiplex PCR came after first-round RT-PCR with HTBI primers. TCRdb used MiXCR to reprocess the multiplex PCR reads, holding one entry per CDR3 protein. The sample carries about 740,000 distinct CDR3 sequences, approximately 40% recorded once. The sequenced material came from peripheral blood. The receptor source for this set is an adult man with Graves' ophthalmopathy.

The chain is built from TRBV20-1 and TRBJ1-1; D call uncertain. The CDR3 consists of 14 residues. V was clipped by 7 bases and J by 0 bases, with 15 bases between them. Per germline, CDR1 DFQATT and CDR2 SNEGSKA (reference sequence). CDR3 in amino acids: CSVSLGSLNTEAFF. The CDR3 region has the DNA TGCAGTGTTAGCCTAGGGTCTCTGAACACTGAAGCTTTCTTT.

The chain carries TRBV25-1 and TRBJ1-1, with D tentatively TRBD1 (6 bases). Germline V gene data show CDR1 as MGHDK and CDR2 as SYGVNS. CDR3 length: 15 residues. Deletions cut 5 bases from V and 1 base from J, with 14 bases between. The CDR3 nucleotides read TGTGCCAGCAGTTTTAGGGGGGTTGGGAACACTGAAGCTTTCTTT. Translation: CASSFRGVGNTEAFF.

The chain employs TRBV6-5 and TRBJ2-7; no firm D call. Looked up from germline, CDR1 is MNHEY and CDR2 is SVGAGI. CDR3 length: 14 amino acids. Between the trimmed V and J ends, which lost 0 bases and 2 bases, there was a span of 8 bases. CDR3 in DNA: TGTGCCAGCAGTTACTCACGATGGGCCTACGAGCAGTACTTC. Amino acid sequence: CASSYSRWAYEQYF.